Below are 5 T cell receptor beta chains sequenced from a single sample in a study of beta chain features in type 1 diabetes. Investigators reverse transcribed all isolated RNA, so they sequenced expressed TCRB transcripts. The data were produced by immunoSEQ multiplex PCR, yet TCRdb's version contains in-frame clones alone and is incomplete. Seen here are around 180,000 clones, less than 15% observed once, and the top ten hold roughly 0.6%. Sequencing was performed on central memory CD4+ T cells from blood. The receptors shown here come from a woman aged 18 to 35 in good health.

In its sample, this clone was seen many times. The rearrangement joins TRBV29-1 to TRBJ1-4; D not resolved. Germline assignment: CDR1 SQVTM and CDR2 ANQGSEA. V dropped 5 bases and J dropped 4 bases, with 5 bases sitting between them. The CDR3 runs to 11 residues. In DNA form, the CDR3 reads TGCAGCGTTAGCGATAATGAAAAACTGTTTTTT. Translated: CSVSDNEKLFF.

The chain carries TRBV7-9 and TRBJ2-3, with D maybe TRBD1 (5 bases). V shed 5 bases and J shed 0 bases, with 9 bases lying between them. The germline V gene has CDR1 SEHNR and CDR2 FQNEAQ (reference sequence). The CDR3 runs 14 residues. CDR3 in amino acids: CASSKRQSTDTQYF. The CDR3, as DNA: TGTGCCAGCAGCAAACGACAGAGCACAGATACGCAGTATTTT.

This clone was detected a few times. V gene TRBV30 combines with J gene TRBJ1-5; D remains unclear. The V end lost 0 bases, the J end lost 4 bases, and 7 bases lay between the germline ends. The CDR3 extends over 13 amino acids. Germline assignment: CDR1 GTSNPN and CDR2 SVGIG (reference sequence). The CDR3 bases are TGTGCCTGGAGTGTAGAGGATAATCAGCCCCAGCATTTT. Amino acid sequence: CAWSVEDNQPQHF.

As DNA, the CDR3 is TGTGCCAGCAGTTTAAAAAGGGGGCAGGGCTACACCTTC. This gives the protein CASSLKRGQGYTF. The chain couples TRBV28 to TRBJ1-2, with 7 bases identical to TRBD1. CDR1 MDHEN and CDR2 SYDVKM come from the germline V gene. With V trimmed by 2 bases and J by 8 bases, 5 bases remained unmatched. This CDR3 region has 13 residues.

For the CDR3, the DNA is TGCGCCAGCAGCTTTCTTCTAGCGGGAGATGCCGGGGAGCTGTTTTTT. As protein: CASSFLLAGDAGELFF. The gene calls are TRBV5-1 and TRBJ2-2; TRBD2 matches at 10 bases. V shed 2 bases, J shed 6 bases, and the junction held 7 bases outside the gene matches. The CDR3 extends over 16 amino acids. Germline CDR1 is SGHRS and CDR2 is YFSETQ. The entire variable domain, with the rest obtained from reference TRBV5-1 and TRBJ2-2, is as follows: KAGVTQTPRYLIKTRGQQVTLSCSPISGHRSVSWYQQTPGQGLQFLFEYFSETQRNKGNFPGRFSGRQFSNSRSEMNVSTLELGDSALYLCASSFLLAGDAGELFFGEGSRLTVL.